This TCR beta chain was recorded in a study of OX40 agonist ivuxolimab in advanced cancers. On the study more broadly: Patient treatment consisted of intravenous ivuxolimab administration every 2 weeks at 0.01 to 10 mg/kg.

Sequencing was performed with immunoSEQ multiplex PCR; in TCRdb, only in-frame clones are kept and a portion is missing. The sample includes approximately 47,000 clones, around nine tenths of them seen just once. This specimen consisted of CD4+ or CD8+ T cells sorted from blood, obtained in a trial of the OX40 agonist ivuxolimab. The clonotype was recovered from an adult with an advanced solid tumor such as melanoma, head and neck, liver or kidney cancer.

DNA for the CDR3: TGTGCCAGCAGCAAGGGGACTGGGGCCAACGTCCTGACTTTC. Protein sequence: CASSKGTGANVLTF. This chain uses TRBV9 with TRBJ2-6; D is perhaps TRBD1 (5 bases). V was clipped by 4 bases and J by 2 bases, with 7 bases between them. Looked up from germline, CDR1 is SGDLS and CDR2 is YYNGEE. CDR3 length equals 14 residues.